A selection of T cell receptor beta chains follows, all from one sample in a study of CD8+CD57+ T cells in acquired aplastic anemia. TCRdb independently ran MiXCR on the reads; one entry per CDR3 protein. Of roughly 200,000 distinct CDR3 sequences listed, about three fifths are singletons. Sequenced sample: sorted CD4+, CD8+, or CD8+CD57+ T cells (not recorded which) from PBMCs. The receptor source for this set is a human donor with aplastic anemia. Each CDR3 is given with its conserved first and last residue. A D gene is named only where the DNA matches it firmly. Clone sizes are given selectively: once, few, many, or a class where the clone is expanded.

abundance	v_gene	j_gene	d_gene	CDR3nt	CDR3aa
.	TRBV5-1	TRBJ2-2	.	TGCGCCAGCAGCTGGGGATCCGCTAAGGGCACCGGGGAGCTGTTTTTT	CASSWGSAKGTGELFF
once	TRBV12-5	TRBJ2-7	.	TGTGCCAGCAGTGAGAAGTCTGGGCGGGCCTGGAGCTCCTACGAGCAGTACTTC	CASSEKSGRAWSSYEQYF
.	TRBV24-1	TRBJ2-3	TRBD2	TGTGCCACCAGTGACCCAAGGACTAGAACAGATACGCAGTATTTT	CATSDPRTRTDTQYF
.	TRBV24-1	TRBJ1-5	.	TGTGCCACCAGTAAGGGGGATCAGCCCCAGCATTTT	CATSKGDQPQHF
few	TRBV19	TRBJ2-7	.	TGTGCCAGTAGTACCCGGGGGACCTACGAGCAGTACTTC	CASSTRGTYEQYF
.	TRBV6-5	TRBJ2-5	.	TGTGCCAGCAGTTACGAGGGAGAGACCCAGTACTTC	CASSYEGETQYF
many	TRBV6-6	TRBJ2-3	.	TGTGCCAGCGAAGGGGACACAGATACGCAGTATTTT	CASEGDTDTQYF
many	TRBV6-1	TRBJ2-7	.	TGTGCCAGCAGTGAAGACCGAGAGCTATACGAGCAGTACTTC	CASSEDRELYEQYF
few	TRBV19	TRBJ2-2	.	TGTGCCAGTAGACTTAGGCCGAACACCGGGGAGCTGTTTTTT	CASRLRPNTGELFF
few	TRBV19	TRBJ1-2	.	TGTGCCAGTAATCACCCAGTTCCTGGCTACACCTTC	CASNHPVPGYTF
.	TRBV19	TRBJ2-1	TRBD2	TGTGCCAGTAGTGACTCGACTAGCGGTCTATACAATGAGCAGTTCTTC	CASSDSTSGLYNEQFF
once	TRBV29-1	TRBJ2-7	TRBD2	TGCAGCGTTGGGACTAGCGGAAACTACGAGCAGTACTTC	CSVGTSGNYEQYF
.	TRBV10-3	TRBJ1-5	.	TGTGCCATCAGTGGTACAGTGAGCAATCAGCCCCAGCATTTT	CAISGTVSNQPQHF
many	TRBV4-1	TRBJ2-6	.	TGCGCCAGCAGCTTCAGGGCTGGGGCCAACGTCCTGACTTTC	CASSFRAGANVLTF
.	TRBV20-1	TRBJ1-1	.	TGCAGTGCTAGCCGTCGACAGAACACTGAAGCTTTCTTT	CSASRRQNTEAFF
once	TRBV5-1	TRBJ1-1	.	TGCGCCAGCAGCTTGGCGGGGGAGGGACGAACTGAAGCTTTCTTT	CASSLAGEGRTEAFF
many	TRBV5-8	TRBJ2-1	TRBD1	TGTGCCAGCAGCTTGGGGACAGGGCTTTACAATGAGCAGTTCTTC	CASSLGTGLYNEQFF
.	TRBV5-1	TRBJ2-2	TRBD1	TGCGCCAGCAGCTTGGGAGTCGGGACAGGGGAAACCGGGGAGCTGTTTTTT	CASSLGVGTGETGELFF
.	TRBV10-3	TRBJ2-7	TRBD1	TGTGCCATCATTGACCAACAGGGGGCGCGGGGTCACGAGCAGTACTTC	CAIIDQQGARGHEQYF
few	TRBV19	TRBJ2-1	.	TGTGCCAGTAGTACCGTTTTTACAGTATCCTACAATGAGCAGTTCTTC	CASSTVFTVSYNEQFF
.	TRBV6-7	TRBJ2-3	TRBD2	TGTGCCAGCAGTTATTGGGCAGCGGGGGCCACAGATACGCAGTATTTT	CASSYWAAGATDTQYF
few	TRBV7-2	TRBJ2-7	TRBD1	TGTGCCAGCAGCTTATTAGGGGGCGGCTACGAGCAGTACTTC	CASSLLGGGYEQYF
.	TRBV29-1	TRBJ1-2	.	TGCAGCGAGGCAGGACGGGAGGGCCATGGCTACACCTTC	CSEAGREGHGYTF
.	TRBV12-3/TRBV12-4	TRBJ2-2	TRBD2	TGTGCCAGCAGTTTAGGTTCAGCGGGGAGCGGGGAGCTGTTTTTT	CASSLGSAGSGELFF
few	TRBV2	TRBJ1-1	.	TGTGCCAGCAGTGTGAGGGACAACACTGAAGCTTTCTTT	CASSVRDNTEAFF
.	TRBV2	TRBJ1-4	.	TGTGCCAGCCGGGGGGACGGGGGATGGGAAAAACTGTTTTTT	CASRGDGGWEKLFF
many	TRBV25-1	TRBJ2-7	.	TGTGCCAGCAGTGAGATAGGCAGCACCTACGAGCAGTACTTC	CASSEIGSTYEQYF
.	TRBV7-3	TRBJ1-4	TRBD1	TGTGCCAGCAGCTTAGCGCAGGGGACAGGGAGAGAAAAACTGTTTTTT	CASSLAQGTGREKLFF
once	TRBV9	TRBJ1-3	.	TGTGCCAGCAGCGTAGCGCAGGTCGGAAACACCATATATTTT	CASSVAQVGNTIYF